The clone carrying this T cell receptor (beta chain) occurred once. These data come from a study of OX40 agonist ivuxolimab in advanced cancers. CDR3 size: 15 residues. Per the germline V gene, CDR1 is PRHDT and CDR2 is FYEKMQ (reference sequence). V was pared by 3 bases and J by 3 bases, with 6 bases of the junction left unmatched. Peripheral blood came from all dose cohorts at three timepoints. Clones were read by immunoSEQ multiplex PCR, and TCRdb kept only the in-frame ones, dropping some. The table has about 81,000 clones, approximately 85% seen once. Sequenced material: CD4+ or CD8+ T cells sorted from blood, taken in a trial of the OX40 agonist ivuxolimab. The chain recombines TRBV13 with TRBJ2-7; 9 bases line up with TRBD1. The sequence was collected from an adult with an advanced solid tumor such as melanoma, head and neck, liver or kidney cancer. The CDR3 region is CASSFSGTGNYEQYF. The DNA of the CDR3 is TGTGCCAGCAGCTTCTCCGGGACAGGGAACTACGAGCAGTACTTC.